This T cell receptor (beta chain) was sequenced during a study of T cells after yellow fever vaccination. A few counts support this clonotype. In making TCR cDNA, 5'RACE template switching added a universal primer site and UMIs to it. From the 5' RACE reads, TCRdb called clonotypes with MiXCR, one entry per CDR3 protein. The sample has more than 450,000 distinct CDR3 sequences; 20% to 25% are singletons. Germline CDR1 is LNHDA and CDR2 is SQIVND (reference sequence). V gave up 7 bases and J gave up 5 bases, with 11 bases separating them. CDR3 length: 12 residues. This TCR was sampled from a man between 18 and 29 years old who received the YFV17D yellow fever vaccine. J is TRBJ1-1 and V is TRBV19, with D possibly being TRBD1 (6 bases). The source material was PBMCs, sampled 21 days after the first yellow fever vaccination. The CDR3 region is CASKPGATEAFF. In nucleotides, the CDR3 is TGTGCCAGTAAACCAGGGGCAACTGAAGCTTTCTTT.